This TCR beta chain was sequenced for a study of beta chain features in type 1 diabetes listed by TCRdb under 2018. Broadly, across the study: Mean age, gender distribution, total cell number and subset yield did not differ between patients and healthy donors. A total of roughly 99 million sorted cells were examined across all samples, and the number of cells per subset was strongly correlated with RNA yield. In the study, TCRB repertoires of sorted circulating CD4+ T cell subsets from recently diagnosed type 1 diabetes patients were compared with those of matched healthy donors. Regulatory and stem cell-like memory subsets were obtained from only 8 patients and roughly 8 healthy donors, while naive and central memory subsets were obtained from all 30 or so donors. Results the study describes overall, beyond this receptor: Because small numbers of individuals were included in the HLA sub-analyses, any influence of HLA type on TCRB rearrangement was left unresolved. In all four CD4+ subsets, TCRB CDR3 length was moderately but significantly shorter in type 1 diabetes patients. Sequencing cDNA rather than genomic DNA could over-represent highly expressing activated cells, although activation and CD3 levels did not differ between groups. Naive, central memory and regulatory TCRB repertoires appeared more similar among patients than among healthy donors. At VDJ recombination sites, type 1 diabetes patients had fewer insertions and more deleted nucleotides, which implies abnormalities in thymic rearrangement. PCR might favor shorter templates, but patient and control samples were amplified and corrected together, so any skew would affect both groups equally.

The entire amount of isolated RNA was reverse transcribed using the High Capacity cDNA Reverse Transcription Kit, so the sequenced TCRB transcripts were expressed ones. Deep immunoSEQ sequencing was applied to naive, central memory and regulatory T cell samples, giving an average of roughly 3.5 million total reads per sample. Sorted cells were lysed in RLT buffer and RNA was extracted with DNase-treated RNeasy Micro or Mini kits, depending on cell number. Each cell subset was processed on its own to prevent cross-contamination, while patient and healthy donor samples were processed together. Using the immunoSEQ multiplex PCR, TCRB sequences were amplified from cDNA into 87-bp fragments spanning the CDR3 region. The amplicons were sequenced using the Illumina HiSeq platform. The study's processing was this. PCR bias was corrected computationally using synthetic template baselines, and reads within Hamming distance 2 were collapsed, with unmergeable singletons discarded. Reads were aligned against IMGT to assign V, D and J genes, CDR3 length and insertions or deletions at six rearrangement sites. Within each subset, clonotype counts were normalized to sorted cell number, after which true diversity and Gini coefficients were computed with the tcR R package. The overlap coefficient, calculated on TCRB nucleotide sequences, was used to measure repertoire sharing. Out-of-frame TCRB sequences from naive cells were analyzed to stand in for the pre-selection repertoire. TCRdb mirrors the immuneACCESS table, restricted to in-frame sequences. Some clones are absent from its copies; in checked studies, under half trace to an unresolved V gene, and the reason for the others is unknown. V, J and clone size were drawn from that table, and D and trimming were deduced from the DNA. Within this sample are about 350,000 clones, with roughly 21% of them counted one time only. The top ten clonotypes cover around 0.045% of the sample.

Trimming at the junction amounts to 2 bases on V and 8 bases on J, and the germline ends lie 10 bases apart. The germline V gene (reference sequence) provides CDR1 GTSNPN and CDR2 SVGIG. CDR3 length: 13 amino acids, cysteine to phenylalanine. Only the CDR3 portion is preserved as DNA: 39 bases, with reading frame beginning at the first base. Notes on this clone: Its target antigen remains unknown. No much larger clonotype is one base removed from it; base qualities were not supplied.

Each donor gave one peripheral blood draw, averaging roughly 100 mL, which was collected into heparinised tubes. A BD FACSAria II was used to sort naive, central memory, regulatory and stem cell-like memory CD4+ T cells with a panel that included CD45RO, CCR7, CD25, CD127, CD95 and CD27. Purity was above 98% for every sorted population. PBMCs were isolated immediately by Lymphoprep density gradient centrifugation and stained directly without culture. So that batch effects would be minimized, each experiment stained and sorted samples in pairs, pairing one healthy donor with one patient. The receptor was derived from a woman younger than 35 in good health. Recombination linked TRBV30 to TRBJ1-6; no D gene is confidently identified. Sequencing input: naive CD4+ T cells from blood. According to the study, the label for this sample's cell subset or site signals: true naive CD4+ T cells. The CDR3 loop reads CAWSINRDSPLHF. The sequence in DNA is TGTGCCTGGAGTATCAACCGGGATTCACCCCTCCACTTT.